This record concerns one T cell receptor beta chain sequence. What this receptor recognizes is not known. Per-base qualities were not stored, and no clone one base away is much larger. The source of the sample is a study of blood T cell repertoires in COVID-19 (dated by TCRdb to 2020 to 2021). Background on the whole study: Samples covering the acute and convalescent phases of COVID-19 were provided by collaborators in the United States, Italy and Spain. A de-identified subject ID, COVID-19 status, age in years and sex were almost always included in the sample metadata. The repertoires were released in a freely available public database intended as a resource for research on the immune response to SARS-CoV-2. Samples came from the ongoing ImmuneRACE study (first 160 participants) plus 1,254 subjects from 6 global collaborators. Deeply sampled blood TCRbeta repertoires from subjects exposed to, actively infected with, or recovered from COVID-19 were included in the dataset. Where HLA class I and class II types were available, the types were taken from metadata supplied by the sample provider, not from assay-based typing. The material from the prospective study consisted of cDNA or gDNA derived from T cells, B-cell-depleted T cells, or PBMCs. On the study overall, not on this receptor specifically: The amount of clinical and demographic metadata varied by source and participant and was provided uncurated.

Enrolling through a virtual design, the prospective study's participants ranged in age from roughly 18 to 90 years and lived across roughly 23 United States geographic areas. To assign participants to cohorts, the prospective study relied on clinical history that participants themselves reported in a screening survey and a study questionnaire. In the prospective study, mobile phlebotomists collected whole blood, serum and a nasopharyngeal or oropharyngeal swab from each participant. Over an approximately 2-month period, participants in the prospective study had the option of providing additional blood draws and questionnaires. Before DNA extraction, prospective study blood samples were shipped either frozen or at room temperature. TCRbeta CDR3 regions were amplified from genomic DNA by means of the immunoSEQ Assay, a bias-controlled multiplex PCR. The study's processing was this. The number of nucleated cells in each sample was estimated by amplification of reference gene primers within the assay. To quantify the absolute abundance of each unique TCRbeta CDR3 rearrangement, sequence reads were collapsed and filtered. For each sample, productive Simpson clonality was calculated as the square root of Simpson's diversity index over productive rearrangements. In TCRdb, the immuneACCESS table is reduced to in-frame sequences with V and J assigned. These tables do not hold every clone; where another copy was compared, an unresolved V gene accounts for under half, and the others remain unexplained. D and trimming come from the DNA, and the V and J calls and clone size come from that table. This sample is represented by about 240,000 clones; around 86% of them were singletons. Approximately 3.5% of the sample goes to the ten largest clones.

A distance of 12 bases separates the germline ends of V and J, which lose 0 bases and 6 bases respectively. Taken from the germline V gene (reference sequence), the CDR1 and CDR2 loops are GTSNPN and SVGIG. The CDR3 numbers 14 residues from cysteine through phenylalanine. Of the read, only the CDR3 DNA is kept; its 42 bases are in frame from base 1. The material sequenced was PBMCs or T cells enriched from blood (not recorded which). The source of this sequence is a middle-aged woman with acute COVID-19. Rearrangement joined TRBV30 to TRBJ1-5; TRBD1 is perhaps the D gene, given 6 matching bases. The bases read TGTGCCTGGAGTGTAGGGGGGGACGGTCAGCCCCAGCATTTT. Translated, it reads CAWSVGGDGQPQHF.